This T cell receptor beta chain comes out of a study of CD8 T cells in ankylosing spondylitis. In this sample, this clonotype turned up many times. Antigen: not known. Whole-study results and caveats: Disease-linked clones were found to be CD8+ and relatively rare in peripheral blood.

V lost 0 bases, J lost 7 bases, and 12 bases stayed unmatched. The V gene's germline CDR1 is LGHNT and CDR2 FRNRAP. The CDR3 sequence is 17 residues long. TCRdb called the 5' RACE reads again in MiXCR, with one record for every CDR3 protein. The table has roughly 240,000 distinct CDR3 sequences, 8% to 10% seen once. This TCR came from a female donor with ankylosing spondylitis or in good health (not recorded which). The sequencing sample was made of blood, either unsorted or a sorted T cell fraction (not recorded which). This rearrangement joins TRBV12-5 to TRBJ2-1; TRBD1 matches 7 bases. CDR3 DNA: TGTGCTAGTGGTTTGGTACTTAGAGGGGGCAGGGGGAATGAGCAGTTCTTC. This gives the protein CASGLVLRGGRGNEQFF. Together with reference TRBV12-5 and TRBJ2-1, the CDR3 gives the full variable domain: DARVTQTPRHKVTEMGQEVTMRCQPILGHNTVFWYRQTMMQGLELLAYFRNRAPLDDSGMPKDRFSAEMPDATLATLKIQPSEPRDSAVYFCASGLVLRGGRGNEQFFGPGTRLTVL.